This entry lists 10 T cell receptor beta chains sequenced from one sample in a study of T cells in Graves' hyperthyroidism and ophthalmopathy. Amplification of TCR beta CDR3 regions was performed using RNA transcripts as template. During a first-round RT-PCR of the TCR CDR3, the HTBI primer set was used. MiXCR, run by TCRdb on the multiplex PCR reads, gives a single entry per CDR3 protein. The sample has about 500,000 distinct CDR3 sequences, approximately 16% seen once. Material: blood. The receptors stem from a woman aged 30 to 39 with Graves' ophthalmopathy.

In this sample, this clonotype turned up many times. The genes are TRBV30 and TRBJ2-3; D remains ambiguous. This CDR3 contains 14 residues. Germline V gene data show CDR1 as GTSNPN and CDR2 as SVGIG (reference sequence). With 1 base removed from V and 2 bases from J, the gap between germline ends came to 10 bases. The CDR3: CAWSALFDTDTQYF. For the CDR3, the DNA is TGTGCCTGGAGTGCGCTATTCGACACAGATACGCAGTATTTT.

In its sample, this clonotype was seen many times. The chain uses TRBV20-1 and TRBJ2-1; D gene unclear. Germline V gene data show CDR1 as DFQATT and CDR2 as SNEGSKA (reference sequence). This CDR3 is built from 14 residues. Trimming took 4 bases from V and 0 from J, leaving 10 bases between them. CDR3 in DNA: TGCAGTGCTAATCTGGGCAGCTCCTACAATGAGCAGTTCTTC. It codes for CSANLGSSYNEQFF.

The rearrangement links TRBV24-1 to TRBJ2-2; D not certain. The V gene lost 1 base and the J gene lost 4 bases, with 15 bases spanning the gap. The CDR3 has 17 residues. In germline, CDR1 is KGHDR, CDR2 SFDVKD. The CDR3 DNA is TGTGCCACCAGTGATTTATCAGCTCGCCAATTCACCGGGGAGCTGTTTTTT. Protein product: CATSDLSARQFTGELFF.

The chain's CDR3 is CASSPQYPYEQYF. CDR3 DNA sequence: TGTGCCAGCAGTCCGCAGTATCCCTACGAGCAGTACTTC. The V call is TRBV27, the J call TRBJ2-7; D gene uncertain. This CDR3 is built from 13 residues. The V and J ends lost 5 bases and 2 bases respectively, with 10 bases between them. CDR1 is MNHEY and CDR2 is SMNVEV in the germline V gene (reference sequence).

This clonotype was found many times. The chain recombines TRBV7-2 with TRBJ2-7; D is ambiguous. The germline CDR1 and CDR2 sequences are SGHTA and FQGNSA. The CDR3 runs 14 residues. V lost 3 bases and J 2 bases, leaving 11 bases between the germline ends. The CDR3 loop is CASSFDSGAYEQYF. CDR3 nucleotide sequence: TGTGCCAGCAGCTTTGATTCAGGTGCCTACGAGCAGTACTTC.

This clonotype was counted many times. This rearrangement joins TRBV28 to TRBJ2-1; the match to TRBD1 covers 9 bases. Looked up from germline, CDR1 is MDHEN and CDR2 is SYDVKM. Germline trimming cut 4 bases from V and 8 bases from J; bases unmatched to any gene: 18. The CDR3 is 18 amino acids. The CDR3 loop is CASSSLTRDRAEVDEQFF. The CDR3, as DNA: TGTGCCAGCAGTTCGTTAACAAGGGACAGGGCTGAGGTCGATGAGCAGTTCTTC. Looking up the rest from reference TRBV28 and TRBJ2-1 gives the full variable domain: DVKVTQSSRYLVKRTGEKVFLECVQDMDHENMFWYRQDPGLGLRLIYFSYDVKMKEKGDIPEGYSVSREKKERFSLILESASTNQTSMYLCASSSLTRDRAEVDEQFFGPGTRLTVL.

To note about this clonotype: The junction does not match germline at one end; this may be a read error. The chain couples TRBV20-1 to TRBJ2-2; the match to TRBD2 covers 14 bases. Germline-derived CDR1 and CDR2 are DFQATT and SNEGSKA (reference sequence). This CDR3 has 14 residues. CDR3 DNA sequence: TGCAGTGGCCGACTAGCGGGAGGGCCCGGGGAGCTGGTTTTT. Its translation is CSGRLAGGPGELVF.

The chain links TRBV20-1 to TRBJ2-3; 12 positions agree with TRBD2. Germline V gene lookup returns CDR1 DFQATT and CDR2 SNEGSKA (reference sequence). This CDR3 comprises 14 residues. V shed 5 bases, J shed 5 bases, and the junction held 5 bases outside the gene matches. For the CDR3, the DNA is TGCAGTGCTCTAGCGGGAGGGCGGGTAGATACGCAGTATTTT. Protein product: CSALAGGRVDTQYF.

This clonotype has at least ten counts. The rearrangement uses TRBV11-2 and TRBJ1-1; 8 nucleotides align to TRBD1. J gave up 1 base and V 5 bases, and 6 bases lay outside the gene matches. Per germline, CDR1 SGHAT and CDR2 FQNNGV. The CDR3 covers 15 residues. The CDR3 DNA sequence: TGTGCCAGCAGCGGCCGACAGGGGACGAACACTGAAGCTTTCTTT. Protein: CASSGRQGTNTEAFF. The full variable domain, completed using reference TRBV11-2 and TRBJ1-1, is EAGVAQSPRYKIIEKRQSVAFWCNPISGHATLYWYQQILGQGPKLLIQFQNNGVVDDSQLPKDRFSAERLKGVDSTLKIQPAKLEDSAVYLCASSGRQGTNTEAFFGQGTRLTVV.

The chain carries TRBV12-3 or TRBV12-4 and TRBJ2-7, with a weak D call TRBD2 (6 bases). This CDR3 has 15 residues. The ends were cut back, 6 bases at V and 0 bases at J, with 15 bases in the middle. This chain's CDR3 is CASSPPGTFSYEQYF. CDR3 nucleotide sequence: TGTGCCAGCAGCCCCCCCGGGACTTTCTCCTACGAGCAGTACTTC.